A single sample gave rise to the 18 T cell receptor beta chains below, sequenced in a study of T-cell reconstitution after alpha-beta-depleted transplantation in children. Unique molecular identifiers were incorporated into the prepared TCRbeta library. TCRdb itself ran the PCR reads through MiXCR, one entry per CDR3 protein. Of fewer than 25,000 distinct CDR3 sequences listed, about a tenth are singletons. The sample was PBMCs from the stem cell graft donor, taken from the stem cell graft. These receptors were taken from a human donor who donated a stem cell graft to a child with chronic granulomatous disease.

This clonotype was counted at least ten times. The V call is TRBV29-1, the J call TRBJ2-1; D is perhaps TRBD1 (6 bases). V was shortened by 7 bases and J by 2 bases, with 15 bases between the two germline ends. The length of the CDR3 is 14 residues. CDR1 SQVTM and CDR2 ANQGSEA come from the germline V gene. As DNA, the CDR3 is TGCAGCGCATATAGGGGGACCACCTACAATGAGCAGTTCTTC. This sequence encodes CSAYRGTTYNEQFF.

This clonotype came up many times. The V call is TRBV25-1, the J call TRBJ1-1; 7 nucleotides match TRBD1. The CDR3 has 13 amino acids. Trimming cost V 7 bases and J 1 base; bases outside gene matches: 3. Germline assignment: CDR1 MGHDK and CDR2 SYGVNS. CDR3 bases: TGTGCCAGCAAAAAGGGGGCGAACACTGAAGCTTTCTTT. It specifies CASKKGANTEAFF.

At least ten counts were recorded for this clonotype. This chain joins TRBV25-1 and TRBJ2-7; D call uncertain. This CDR3 has 11 amino acids. V gave up 2 bases and J gave up 4 bases, with 3 bases separating them. Germline V gene sequence: CDR1 MGHDK, CDR2 SYGVNS. The CDR3 bases are TGTGCCAGCAGTGAAGCGTACGAGCAGTACTTC. Translation gives CASSEAYEQYF.

This clonotype was seen at least ten times. The rearrangement joins TRBV7-2 to TRBJ1-1; no clear D gene. Trimming removed 1 base from V and 6 bases from J, with 12 bases in between. The CDR3 is 14 residues long. CDR1 is SGHTA and CDR2 is FQGNSA in the germline V gene. The CDR3 nucleotides are TGTGCCAGCAGCTTAGAATGGGATCTCTCTGAAGCTTTCTTT. Translating gives CASSLEWDLSEAFF.

This clonotype occurred many times. The chain recombines TRBV29-1 with TRBJ2-3; 9 bases agree with TRBD1. Trimming removed 5 bases from V and 1 base from J; junction bases left unmatched: 7. The length of the CDR3 is 15 residues. Germline loops: CDR1 SQVTM, CDR2 ANQGSEA. CDR3 coding DNA: TGCAGCGTTTCCGGGACAGGGTTGGGCACAGATACGCAGTATTTT. This encodes CSVSGTGLGTDTQYF.

This clonotype has at least ten counts. The chain uses TRBV3-1 and TRBJ2-4; 10 bases align to TRBD1. Germline lookup yields CDR1 LGHDT and CDR2 YNNKEL (reference sequence). The CDR3 totals 17 residues. The ends lost 10 bases at V and 0 bases at J; junction bases unmatched: 12. The CDR3 sequence: CATSPDRGRLAKNIQYF. The CDR3 nucleotides read TGTGCCACCTCCCCAGACAGGGGGCGACTAGCCAAAAACATTCAGTACTTC.

This clonotype appeared many times. The chain is built from TRBV20-1 and TRBJ2-7; D gene unclear. The CDR3 spans 11 residues. Germline V gene data show CDR1 as DFQATT and CDR2 as SNEGSKA (reference sequence). The V end lost 0 bases, the J end lost 2 bases, and 2 bases lay between the germline ends. This CDR3 reads CSARDTYEQYF. CDR3 bases: TGCAGTGCTAGAGATACCTACGAGCAGTACTTC.

There are many counts of this clonotype. The chain couples TRBV3-1 to TRBJ2-1; the match to TRBD2 covers 7 bases. Unmatched junction bases numbered 5, after V lost 3 bases and J lost 0 bases. Germline values: CDR1 LGHDT, CDR2 YNNKEL (reference sequence). CDR3 length: 16 amino acids. CDR3: CASSQEERDSYNEQFF. The CDR3 DNA reads as TGTGCCAGCAGCCAGGAGGAGCGGGACTCCTACAATGAGCAGTTCTTC.

In its sample, this clonotype was seen once. The genes are TRBV5-1 and TRBJ2-3; D is perhaps TRBD2 (5 bases). The CDR3 spans 13 residues. V lost 1 base and J 5 bases, leaving 8 bases between the germline ends. The germline CDR1 and CDR2 sequences are SGHRS and YFSETQ. The CDR3: CASSLSEGDTQYF. The CDR3 DNA reads TGCGCCAGCAGCTTGTCAGAGGGAGATACGCAGTATTTT.

This clonotype was picked up many times. The chain recombines TRBV7-9 with TRBJ1-6; no definite D call. This CDR3 has 14 residues. The germline V and J ends were trimmed by 5 bases and 7 bases, with 12 bases remaining between them. The germline CDR1 and CDR2 sequences are SEHNR and FQNEAQ (reference sequence). CDR3 in amino acids: CASSRNPPNSPLHF. Written as DNA, the CDR3 is TGTGCCAGCAGCCGCAACCCCCCGAATTCACCCCTCCACTTT.

In this sample, this clonotype turned up many times. The J gene is TRBJ2-1, the V gene TRBV4-2, with TRBD1 identical over 10 bases. Germline CDR1 is LGHNA and CDR2 is YNFKEQ. J was trimmed by 4 bases and V by 1 base; bases with no gene match: 4. The CDR3 covers 16 residues. The CDR3 DNA reads as TGTGCCAGCAGCCAAGGAACGGGACAGGGGTACAATGAGCAGTTCTTC. Its translation is CASSQGTGQGYNEQFF.

There are many counts of this clonotype. This chain connects TRBV19 to TRBJ2-1, with D maybe TRBD2 (6 bases). Trimming shortened V by 3 bases and J by 9 bases, and 12 bases separated the two germline ends. This CDR3 is 13 amino acids long. Germline CDR1 reads LNHDA; CDR2 reads SQIVND (reference sequence). The CDR3, as DNA: TGTGCCAGTAGTATTAGGGCTAGCGCTGAGCAGTTCTTC. As protein: CASSIRASAEQFF. Full variable domain (rest looked up from reference TRBV19 and TRBJ2-1): DGGITQSPKYLFRKEGQNVTLSCEQNLNHDAMYWYRQDPGQGLRLIYYSQIVNDFQKGDIAEGYSVSREKKESFPLTVTSAQKNPTAFYLCASSIRASAEQFFGPGTRLTVL.

The V gene is TRBV11-2, the J gene TRBJ2-7; unclear D gene. The CDR3 runs to 14 residues. V lost 1 base and J lost 2, with 9 bases in between. Germline V CDR1 and CDR2: SGHAT, FQNNGV. In nucleotides, the CDR3 is TGTGCCAGCAGCTTAGGGGCAGTCACCTACGAGCAGTACTTC. The encoded protein is CASSLGAVTYEQYF.

This clonotype was seen ten or more times. The chain uses TRBV7-2 and TRBJ2-2, with 9 bases that match TRBD1. CDR3 length: 14 amino acids. Germline values: CDR1 SGHTA, CDR2 FQGNSA. With 4 bases clipped from V and 5 bases from J, the junction kept 2 bases outside the gene matches. CDR3 sequence reads: CASSSDRGTGELFF. The CDR3 DNA follows: TGTGCCAGCAGCTCAGACAGGGGGACCGGGGAGCTGTTTTTT.

This clonotype has at least ten counts. The chain joins TRBV29-1 to TRBJ1-5; 9 bases are shared with TRBD1. The germline CDR1 and CDR2 sequences are SQVTM and ANQGSEA. The CDR3 runs 14 residues. Trimming at V came to 6 bases and at J to 7 bases, leaving 10 bases not matched to a gene. The CDR3 sequence is CSVRGQGYSQPQHF. The CDR3 DNA reads as TGCAGCGTCCGTGGACAGGGGTACAGCCAGCCCCAGCATTTT. Together with reference TRBV29-1 and TRBJ1-5, the CDR3 gives the full variable domain: SAVISQKPSRDICQRGTSLTIQCQVDSQVTMMFWYRQQPGQSLTLIATANQGSEATYESGFVIDKFPISRPNLTFSTLTVSNMSPEDSSIYLCSVRGQGYSQPQHFGDGTRLSIL.

This clonotype has a count of ten or more. The gene calls are TRBV5-1 and TRBJ2-1; 7 bases fit TRBD2. V lost 4 bases to trimming and J lost 9 bases; unmatched junction nucleotides: 13. The CDR3 is made up of 15 amino acids. Looked up from germline, CDR1 is SGHRS and CDR2 is YFSETQ. The CDR3 DNA reads as TGCGCCAGCAGCGGGCAGCTTACTAGCGAAGTTGAGCAGTTCTTC. This codes for CASSGQLTSEVEQFF.

This clonotype was counted ten times or more. The CDR3 nucleotides read TGTGCCAGCAGCTCTCGACAGGCCCTCGGACAGCCCCAGCATTTT. This translates into CASSSRQALGQPQHF. The chain couples TRBV7-2 to TRBJ1-5; the D gene is possibly TRBD1 (6 bases). Trimming took 4 bases from V and 7 from J, leaving 17 bases between them. Looked up from germline, CDR1 is SGHTA and CDR2 is FQGNSA. This CDR3 has 15 amino acids.

This clonotype was detected ten times or more. This chain joins TRBV25-1 and TRBJ1-2; TRBD1 matches 9 bases. With 4 bases clipped from V and 3 bases from J, the junction kept 3 bases outside the gene matches. The CDR3 sequence is 14 residues long. Per the germline V gene, CDR1 is MGHDK and CDR2 is SYGVNS. In DNA, the CDR3 is TGTGCCAGCAGTGGGACAGGGGTGTACTATGGCTACACCTTC. Encoded protein: CASSGTGVYYGYTF.